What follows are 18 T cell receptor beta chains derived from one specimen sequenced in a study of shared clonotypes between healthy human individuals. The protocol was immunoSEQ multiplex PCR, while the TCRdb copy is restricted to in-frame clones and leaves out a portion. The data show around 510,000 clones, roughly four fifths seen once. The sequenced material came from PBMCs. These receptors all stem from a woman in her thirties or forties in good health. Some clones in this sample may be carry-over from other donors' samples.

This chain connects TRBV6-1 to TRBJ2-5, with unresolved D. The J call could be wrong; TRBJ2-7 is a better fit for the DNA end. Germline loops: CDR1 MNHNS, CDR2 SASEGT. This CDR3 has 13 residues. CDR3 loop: CASSEYPSYEQYF. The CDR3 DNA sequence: TGTGCCAGCAGTGAATACCCTAGCTACGAGCAGTACTTC.

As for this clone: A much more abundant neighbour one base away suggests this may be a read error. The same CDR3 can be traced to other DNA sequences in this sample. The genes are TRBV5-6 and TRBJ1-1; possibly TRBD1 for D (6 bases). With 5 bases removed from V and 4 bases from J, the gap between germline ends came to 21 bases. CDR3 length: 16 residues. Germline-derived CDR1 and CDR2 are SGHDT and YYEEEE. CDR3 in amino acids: CASSSGLGAWSTEAFF. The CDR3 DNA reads TGTGCCAGCAGTTCCGGACTGGGGGCCTGGAGCACTGAAGCTTTCTTT.

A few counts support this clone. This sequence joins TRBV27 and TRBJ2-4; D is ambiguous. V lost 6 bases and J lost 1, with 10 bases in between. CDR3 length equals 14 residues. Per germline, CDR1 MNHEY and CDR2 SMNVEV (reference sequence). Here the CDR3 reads CASRDPAAKNIQYF. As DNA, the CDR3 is TGTGCCAGCAGGGACCCGGCGGCCAAAAACATTCAGTACTTC.

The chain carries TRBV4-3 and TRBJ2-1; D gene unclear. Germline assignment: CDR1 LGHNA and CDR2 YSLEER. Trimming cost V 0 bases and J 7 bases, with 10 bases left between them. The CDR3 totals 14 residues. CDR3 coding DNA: TGCGCCAGCAGCCAAGATTCGATAGGGAATGAGCAGTTCTTC. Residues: CASSQDSIGNEQFF.

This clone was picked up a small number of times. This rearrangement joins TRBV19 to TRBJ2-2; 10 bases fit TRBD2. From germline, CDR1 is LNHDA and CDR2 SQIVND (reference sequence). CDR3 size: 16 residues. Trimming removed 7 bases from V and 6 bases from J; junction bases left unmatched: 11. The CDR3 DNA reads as TGTGCCAGTAAACTAGCGGGATTTACGGTTCCCGGGGAGCTGTTTTTT. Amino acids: CASKLAGFTVPGELFF.

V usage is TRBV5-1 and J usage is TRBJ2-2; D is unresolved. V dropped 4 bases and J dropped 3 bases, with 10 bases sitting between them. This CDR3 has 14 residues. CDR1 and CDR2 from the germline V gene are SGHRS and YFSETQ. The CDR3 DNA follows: TGCGCCAGCAGCCCGGACGGTGACACCGGGGAGCTGTTTTTT. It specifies CASSPDGDTGELFF. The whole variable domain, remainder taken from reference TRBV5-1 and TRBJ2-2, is KAGVTQTPRYLIKTRGQQVTLSCSPISGHRSVSWYQQTPGQGLQFLFEYFSETQRNKGNFPGRFSGRQFSNSRSEMNVSTLELGDSALYLCASSPDGDTGELFFGEGSRLTVL.

For the CDR3, the DNA is TGCGCCAGCCGCGTAACAGGGGCTGGGGCCAACGTCCTGACTTTC. Its translation: CASRVTGAGANVLTF. The chain links TRBV5-1 to TRBJ2-6; 7 nucleotides match TRBD1. V gave up 7 bases and J gave up 2 bases; unmatched junction bases: 6. CDR1 is SGHRS and CDR2 is YFSETQ in the germline V gene. The CDR3 totals 15 residues. The variable domain in full, with the rest retrieved from reference TRBV5-1 and TRBJ2-6, is KAGVTQTPRYLIKTRGQQVTLSCSPISGHRSVSWYQQTPGQGLQFLFEYFSETQRNKGNFPGRFSGRQFSNSRSEMNVSTLELGDSALYLCASRVTGAGANVLTFGAGSRLTVL.

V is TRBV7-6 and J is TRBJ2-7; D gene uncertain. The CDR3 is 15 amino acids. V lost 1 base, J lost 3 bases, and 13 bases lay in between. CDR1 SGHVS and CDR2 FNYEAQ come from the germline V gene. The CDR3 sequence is CASSLDFSRVYEQYF. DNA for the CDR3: TGTGCCAGCAGCTTAGACTTCTCCCGAGTCTACGAGCAGTACTTC.

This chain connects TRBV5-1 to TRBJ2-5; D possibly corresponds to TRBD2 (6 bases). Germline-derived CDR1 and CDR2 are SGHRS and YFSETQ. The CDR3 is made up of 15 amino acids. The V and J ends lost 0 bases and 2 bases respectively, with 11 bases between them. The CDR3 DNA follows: TGCGCCAGCAGCTTGGCTGGCGGGGAACAAGAGACCCAGTACTTC. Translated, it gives CASSLAGGEQETQYF.

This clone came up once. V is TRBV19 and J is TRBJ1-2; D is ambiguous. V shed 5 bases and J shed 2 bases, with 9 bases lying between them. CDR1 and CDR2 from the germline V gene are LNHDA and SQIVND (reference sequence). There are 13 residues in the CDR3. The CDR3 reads CASSFDTNYGYTF. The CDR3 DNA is TGTGCCAGTAGTTTCGACACAAACTATGGCTACACCTTC.

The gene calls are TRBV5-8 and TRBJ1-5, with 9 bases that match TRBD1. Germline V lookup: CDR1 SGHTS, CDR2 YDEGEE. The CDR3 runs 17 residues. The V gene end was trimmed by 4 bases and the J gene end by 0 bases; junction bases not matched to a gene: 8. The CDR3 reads CASSLGTGLGSNQPQHF. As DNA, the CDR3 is TGTGCCAGCAGCCTCGGGACAGGGTTAGGTAGCAATCAGCCCCAGCATTTT.

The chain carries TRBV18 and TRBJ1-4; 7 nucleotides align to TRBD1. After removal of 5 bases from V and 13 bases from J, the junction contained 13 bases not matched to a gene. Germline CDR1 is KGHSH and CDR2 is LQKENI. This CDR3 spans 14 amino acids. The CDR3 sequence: CASSSDREDVTLFF. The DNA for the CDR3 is TGTGCCAGCTCATCCGACAGGGAGGATGTCACACTGTTTTTT.

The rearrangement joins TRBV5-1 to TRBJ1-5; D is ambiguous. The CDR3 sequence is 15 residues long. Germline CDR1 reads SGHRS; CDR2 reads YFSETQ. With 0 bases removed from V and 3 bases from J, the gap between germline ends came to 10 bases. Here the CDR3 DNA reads TGCGCCAGCAGCTTGGAGGGTAGAAACAATCAGCCCCAGCATTTT. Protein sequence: CASSLEGRNNQPQHF.

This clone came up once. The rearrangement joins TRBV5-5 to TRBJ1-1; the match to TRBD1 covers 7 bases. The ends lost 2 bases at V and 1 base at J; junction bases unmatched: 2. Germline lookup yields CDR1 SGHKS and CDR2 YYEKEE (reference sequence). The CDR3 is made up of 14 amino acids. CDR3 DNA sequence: TGTGCCAGCAGCTTCGGGACAGAGAACACTGAAGCTTTCTTT. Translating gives CASSFGTENTEAFF.

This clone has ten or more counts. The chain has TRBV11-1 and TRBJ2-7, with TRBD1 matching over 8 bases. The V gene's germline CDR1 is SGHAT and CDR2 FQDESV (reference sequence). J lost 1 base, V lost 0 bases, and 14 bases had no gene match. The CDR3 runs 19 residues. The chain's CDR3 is CASSLAVRTGGLGSYEQYF. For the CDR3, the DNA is TGTGCCAGCAGCTTAGCGGTGAGAACAGGGGGACTGGGGTCCTACGAGCAGTACTTC. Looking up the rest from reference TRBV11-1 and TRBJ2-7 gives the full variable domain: EAEVAQSPRYKITEKSQAVAFWCDPISGHATLYWYRQILGQGPELLVQFQDESVVDDSQLPKDRFSAERLKGVDSTLKIQPAELGDSAMYLCASSLAVRTGGLGSYEQYFGPGTRLTVT.

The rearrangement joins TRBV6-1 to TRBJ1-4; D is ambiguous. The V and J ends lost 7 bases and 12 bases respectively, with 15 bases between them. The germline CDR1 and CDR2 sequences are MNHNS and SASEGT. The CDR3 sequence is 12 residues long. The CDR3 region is CASTGNREQLFF. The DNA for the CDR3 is TGTGCCAGCACGGGGAACAGAGAGCAACTGTTTTTT.

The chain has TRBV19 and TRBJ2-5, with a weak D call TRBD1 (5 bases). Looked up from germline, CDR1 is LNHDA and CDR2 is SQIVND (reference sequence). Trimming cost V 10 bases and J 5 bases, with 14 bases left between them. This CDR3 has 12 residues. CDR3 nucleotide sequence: TGTGCCACCTCCAGGGTTCGGGAGACCCAGTACTTC. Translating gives CATSRVRETQYF.

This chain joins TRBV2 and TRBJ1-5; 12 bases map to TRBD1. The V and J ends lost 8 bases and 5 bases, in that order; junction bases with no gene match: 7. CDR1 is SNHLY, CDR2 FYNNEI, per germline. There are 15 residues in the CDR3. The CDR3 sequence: CASAPGQGADQPQHF. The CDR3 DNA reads TGTGCCAGCGCACCGGGACAGGGGGCGGATCAGCCCCAGCATTTT.